The text below deals with one TCR beta chain. The data were taken from a study of blood T cell repertoires in COVID-19. V was clipped by 6 bases and J by 0 bases; unmatched bases: 7. The germline CDR1 and CDR2 sequences are MNHEY and SMNVEV (reference sequence). The CDR3 consists of 16 residues. Original processing notes: The assay estimated nucleated cells by amplifying reference gene primers. Some clones are missing from TCRdb's copy, which holds only in-frame ones; the method was immunoSEQ multiplex PCR. That table is the source of V, J and clone size, and D and trimming were worked out from the DNA. The table has approximately 200,000 clones, around 84% seen once.

The sequence derives from a woman of 80 years or more with COVID-19, enrolled during active disease. The sequenced material came from peripheral blood. V gene TRBV27 combines with J gene TRBJ2-4; 8 bases map to TRBD2. The CDR3 region is CASRDTGGIAKNIQYF. The DNA for the CDR3 is TGTGCCAGCAGGGACACGGGGGGGATAGCCAAAAACATTCAGTACTTC.